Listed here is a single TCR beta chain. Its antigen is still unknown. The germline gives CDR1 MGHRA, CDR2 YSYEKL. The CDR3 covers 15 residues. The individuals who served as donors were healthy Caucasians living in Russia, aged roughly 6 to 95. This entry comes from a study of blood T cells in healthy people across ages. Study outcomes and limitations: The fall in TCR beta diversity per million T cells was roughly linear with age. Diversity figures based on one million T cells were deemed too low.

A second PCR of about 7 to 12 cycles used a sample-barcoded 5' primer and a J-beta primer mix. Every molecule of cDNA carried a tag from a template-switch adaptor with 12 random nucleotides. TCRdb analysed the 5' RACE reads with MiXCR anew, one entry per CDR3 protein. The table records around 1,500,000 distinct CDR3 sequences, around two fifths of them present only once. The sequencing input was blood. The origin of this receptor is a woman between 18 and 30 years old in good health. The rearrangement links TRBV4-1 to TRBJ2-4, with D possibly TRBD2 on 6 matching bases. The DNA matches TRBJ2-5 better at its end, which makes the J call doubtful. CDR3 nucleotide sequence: TGCGCCAGCAGCCAGCTAGGAGGGGAGCAAGAGACCCAGTACTTC. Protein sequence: CASSQLGGEQETQYF.